The 29 T cell receptor beta chains below all came from one sample that was sequenced in a study of T cell repertoires in cytomegalovirus infection. TCRdb itself ran the reads through MiXCR, one entry per CDR3 protein. The table shows fewer than 350,000 distinct CDR3 sequences, with roughly 15% occurring only once. Sequenced: PBMCs. Source of these receptors: a human donor in good health (CMV status not recorded). Some clones in this sample may be carry-over from other donors' samples.

The chain couples TRBV12-3 or TRBV12-4 to TRBJ2-2; TRBD2 is a possible D gene (6 bases). V was pared by 7 bases and J by 4 bases, with 37 bases between. The CDR3 consists of 22 residues. The CDR3 is CASNRGEGKRLGRGGSTGELFF. As DNA, the CDR3 is TGTGCCAGCAATAGGGGAGAGGGTAAGCGACTAGGTCGCGGAGGCAGCACCGGGGAGCTGTTTTTT.

The sample holds a few counts of this clonotype. The chain employs TRBV6-1 and TRBJ2-5; 7 bases match TRBD2. CDR3 length: 13 residues. The V and J ends lost 5 bases and 6 bases, in that order; junction bases with no gene match: 6. The germline V gene encodes CDR1 MNHNS and CDR2 SASEGT. DNA for the CDR3: TGTGCCAGCAGTATACCGGGGGGAAAGACCCAGTACTTC. It codes for CASSIPGGKTQYF.

This clonotype occurred a few times. This chain links TRBV7-9 with TRBJ1-1; D ambiguous. V was pared by 3 bases and J by 0 bases, with 5 bases between. Germline CDR1 reads SEHNR; CDR2 reads FQNEAQ (reference sequence). The CDR3 sequence is 13 residues long. The CDR3 sequence is CASSFFMNTEAFF. The DNA for the CDR3 is TGTGCCAGCAGCTTTTTTATGAACACTGAAGCTTTCTTT.

DNA of the CDR3: TGCAGTGCTAGAGGGGTACGGGGGGCCGGGCAAGAGACCCAGTACTTC. It yields the protein CSARGVRGAGQETQYF. This chain joins TRBV20-1 and TRBJ2-5, with a tentative D call TRBD2 (7 bases). The germline V gene encodes CDR1 DFQATT and CDR2 SNEGSKA (reference sequence). The CDR3 is made up of 16 amino acids. Trimming took off 1 base at V and 2 bases at J, with 17 bases between the two ends.

The J gene is TRBJ2-3, the V gene TRBV20-1; no reliable D call. V was trimmed by 0 bases and J by 10 bases, leaving 11 bases between them. The CDR3 runs to 12 residues. In germline, CDR1 is DFQATT, CDR2 SNEGSKA (reference sequence). CDR3 sequence (DNA): TGCAGTGCTAGAGATGAGGCAGAACCGCAGTATTTT. It encodes CSARDEAEPQYF.

This clonotype was counted many times. The rearrangement joins TRBV7-2 to TRBJ2-1; D is unresolved. CDR1 is SGHTA, CDR2 FQGNSA, per germline. V was shortened by 3 bases and J by 1 base, with 7 bases between the two germline ends. The CDR3 consists of 14 residues. CDR3 coding DNA: TGTGCCAGCAGCTTCAGACAATCCTACAATGAGCAGTTCTTC. It translates to CASSFRQSYNEQFF. Complete variable domain (other parts from reference TRBV7-2 and TRBJ2-1): GAGVSQSPSNKVTEKGKDVELRCDPISGHTALYWYRQSLGQGLEFLIYFQGNSAPDKSGLPSDRFSAERTGGSVSTLTIQRTQQEDSAVYLCASSFRQSYNEQFFGPGTRLTVL.

This clonotype was seen ten or more times. V and J are TRBV7-2 and TRBJ1-6; no firm D call. Germline V CDR1 and CDR2: SGHTA, FQGNSA. Trimming removed 5 bases at V and 5 bases at J, with 13 bases between. The CDR3 length is 15 residues. The CDR3 sequence is CASSRTWENNSPLHF. The CDR3 DNA reads as TGTGCCAGCAGCCGCACCTGGGAGAATAATTCACCCCTCCACTTT.

This clonotype was observed at least ten times. Here the CDR3 reads CASSSDRVRPNTEAFF. DNA for the CDR3: TGTGCCAGCAGTTCGGACAGGGTGAGACCTAACACTGAAGCTTTCTTT. The V and J genes are TRBV6-5 and TRBJ1-1; 8 bases are shared with TRBD1. The trim removed 4 bases at V and 2 bases at J, leaving 9 bases unmatched. CDR1 and CDR2 from the germline V gene are MNHEY and SVGAGI. CDR3 length: 16 amino acids.

The gene calls are TRBV19 and TRBJ1-6; the D is unclear. Trimming shortened V by 6 bases and J by 0 bases, and 15 bases separated the two germline ends. The CDR3 is made up of 17 amino acids. In germline, CDR1 is LNHDA, CDR2 SQIVND (reference sequence). The CDR3 reads CASRLIGEGSYNSPLHF. The CDR3 DNA follows: TGTGCCAGTAGACTAATCGGGGAAGGCTCCTATAATTCACCCCTCCACTTT.

This clonotype was counted at least ten times. The rearrangement links TRBV7-9 to TRBJ1-4; possible D gene TRBD1, 6 bases. The CDR3 has 16 amino acids. CDR1 and CDR2 from the germline V gene are SEHNR and FQNEAQ (reference sequence). The V and J ends lost 5 bases and 5 bases respectively, with 18 bases between them. This chain's CDR3 is CASSPDRTKRNEKLFF. The CDR3 DNA reads as TGTGCCAGCAGCCCCGACAGGACAAAGAGGAATGAAAAACTGTTTTTT.

There are many counts of this clonotype. The V call is TRBV4-1, the J call TRBJ2-7; D not certain. The V and J ends lost 0 bases and 2 bases respectively, with 11 bases between them. This CDR3 has 15 residues. The germline V gene encodes CDR1 MGHRA and CDR2 YSYEKL. CDR3: CASSQDGGGPYEQYF. As DNA, the CDR3 is TGCGCCAGCAGCCAAGACGGCGGCGGCCCCTACGAGCAGTACTTC.

This clonotype was detected a few times. This chain joins TRBV12-5 and TRBJ1-1; TRBD1 aligns across 9 bases. Per the germline V gene, CDR1 is LGHNT and CDR2 is FRNRAP. J lost 1 base, V lost 6 bases, and 15 bases had no gene match. The CDR3 is 18 residues long. Written as DNA, the CDR3 is TGTGCTAGTGGGTCCCTCATCTCCCGGGACAGGGAGAACACTGAAGCTTTCTTT. Translated: CASGSLISRDRENTEAFF.

This clonotype was seen only a few times. The chain employs TRBV6-6 and TRBJ2-7; D is perhaps TRBD1 or TRBD2 (7 bases each). The germline gives CDR1 MNHNY, CDR2 SVGAGI (reference sequence). V lost 8 bases to trimming and J lost 7 bases, with 12 bases between them. This CDR3 is 11 amino acids long. The CDR3 spells CASQGGDEQYF. CDR3 nucleotide sequence: TGTGCCAGCCAGGGGGGGGATGAGCAGTACTTC.

This clonotype has at least ten counts. The chain combines TRBV7-2 with TRBJ2-7, with 8 bases matching TRBD1. V trimming: 5 bases; J trimming: 3 bases; junction bases outside the gene matches: 9. Germline V gives CDR1 SGHTA, CDR2 FQGNSA. The CDR3 extends over 15 amino acids. The CDR3 sequence: CASSQGGQGFYEQYF. CDR3 DNA sequence: TGTGCCAGCAGCCAAGGCGGACAGGGATTCTACGAGCAGTACTTC.

There are a few counts of this clonotype. The chain carries TRBV10-3 and TRBJ2-6; D is ambiguous. V dropped 4 bases and J dropped 0 bases, with 7 bases sitting between them. The CDR3 consists of 15 residues. Germline lookup yields CDR1 ENHRY and CDR2 SYGVKD. The CDR3 nucleotides read TGTGCCATCAGTGCTCAGGTCTCTGGGGCCAACGTCCTGACTTTC. It codes for CAISAQVSGANVLTF.

This clonotype was detected ten times or more. The chain links TRBV11-2 to TRBJ2-7, with 9 bases matching TRBD2. This CDR3 has 17 amino acids. Germline-derived CDR1 and CDR2 are SGHAT and FQNNGV. The V gene end was trimmed by 1 base and the J gene end by 0 bases; junction bases not matched to a gene: 7. The CDR3, as DNA: TGTGCCAGCAGCTTAGCCCTCAGCGGGGGGTCCTCCTACGAGCAGTACTTC. This codes for CASSLALSGGSSYEQYF. The entire variable domain, with the rest obtained from reference TRBV11-2 and TRBJ2-7, is as follows: EAGVAQSPRYKIIEKRQSVAFWCNPISGHATLYWYQQILGQGPKLLIQFQNNGVVDDSQLPKDRFSAERLKGVDSTLKIQPAKLEDSAVYLCASSLALSGGSSYEQYFGPGTRLTVT.

This clonotype has more than one count but fewer than ten. This sequence joins TRBV5-1 and TRBJ1-3; a possible D gene is TRBD1 (5 bases). Trimming left V 4 bases short and J 4 bases short, with 9 bases between. Germline CDR1 reads SGHRS; CDR2 reads YFSETQ. The CDR3 has 13 residues. The CDR3 protein is CASSPGTGNTIYF. The CDR3 nucleotides are TGCGCCAGCAGCCCGGGGACGGGAAACACCATATATTTT.

In its sample, this clonotype was seen a few times. This chain connects TRBV7-6 to TRBJ2-1, with TRBD1 as a possible D gene (5 bases). The CDR3 contains 14 residues. CDR1 and CDR2 from the germline V gene are SGHVS and FNYEAQ. V was shortened by 4 bases and J by 7 bases, with 14 bases between the two germline ends. CDR3: CASSSKTAQNEQFF. In DNA, the CDR3 is TGTGCCAGCAGCTCCAAGACAGCTCAAAATGAGCAGTTCTTC.

This sequence joins TRBV7-2 and TRBJ2-1; 11 bases are shared with TRBD2. The CDR3 length is 15 residues. The ends lost 3 bases at V and 6 bases at J; junction bases unmatched: 4. CDR1 is SGHTA, CDR2 FQGNSA, per germline. CDR3 nucleotides: TGTGCCAGCAGCTTGGGACTAGCGGCCGCCAATGAGCAGTTCTTC. It encodes CASSLGLAAANEQFF.

This clonotype turned up a few times. This chain connects TRBV25-1 to TRBJ1-1; TRBD1 matches at 10 bases. This CDR3 spans 16 amino acids. The V gene end was trimmed by 5 bases and the J gene end by 4 bases; junction bases not matched to a gene: 10. Looked up from germline, CDR1 is MGHDK and CDR2 is SYGVNS. The CDR3, as DNA: TGTGCCAGCAGTCCTGATCGCGGACAGGGGGGCACTGAAGCTTTCTTT. Protein: CASSPDRGQGGTEAFF.

This chain links TRBV7-2 with TRBJ2-1, with a weak D call TRBD1 (6 bases). The germline V and J ends were trimmed by 5 bases and 9 bases, with 11 bases remaining between them. This CDR3 is 12 amino acids long. In germline, CDR1 is SGHTA, CDR2 FQGNSA. CDR3 protein: CASSMTGSEQFF. The CDR3 DNA reads as TGTGCCAGCAGCATGACAGGAAGTGAGCAGTTCTTC.

This clonotype was seen many times. J is TRBJ1-1 and V is TRBV12-3 or TRBV12-4, with no clear D. Trimming took 3 bases from V and 4 from J, leaving 6 bases between them. This CDR3 is 12 amino acids long. In DNA form, the CDR3 reads TGTGCCAGCAGTTTTGGTGGCACTGAAGCTTTCTTT. As protein: CASSFGGTEAFF.

This clonotype has a handful of counts. V and J are TRBV11-3 and TRBJ2-3; the D gene could be TRBD1 or TRBD2 (5 bases each). The CDR3 is 15 amino acids. Germline V CDR1 and CDR2: SGHNT, YENEEA. Deletions cut 5 bases from V and 2 bases from J, with 14 bases between. The CDR3 loop reads CASSVGVRSTDTQYF. The CDR3 DNA sequence: TGTGCCAGCAGCGTGGGGGTGCGGTCCACAGATACGCAGTATTTT.

Ten or more counts support this clonotype. The V gene is TRBV6-6, the J gene TRBJ2-7; 9 positions match TRBD1. V shed 2 bases, J shed 3 bases, and the junction held 2 bases outside the gene matches. This CDR3 has 14 amino acids. In germline, CDR1 is MNHNY, CDR2 SVGAGI (reference sequence). CDR3 region: CASSYPDRGYEQYF. CDR3 coding DNA: TGTGCCAGCAGTTACCCGGACAGGGGCTACGAGCAGTACTTC.

The V call is TRBV20-1, the J call TRBJ1-5; D possibly corresponds to TRBD1 (5 bases). This CDR3 comprises 15 residues. Germline loops: CDR1 DFQATT, CDR2 SNEGSKA (reference sequence). V lost 5 bases, J lost 3 bases, and 17 bases lay in between. CDR3: CSASWDGIYNQPQHF. The CDR3, as DNA: TGCAGTGCTTCCTGGGACGGCATATACAATCAGCCCCAGCATTTT.

This clonotype was found many times. The CDR3 nucleotides are TGTGCCACCAGCAGAGAATCGGGGGCCTCCTACGAGCAGTACTTC. Its translation is CATSRESGASYEQYF. The genes are TRBV15 and TRBJ2-7; the D gene could be TRBD1 or TRBD2 (6 bases each). Trimming shortened V by 0 bases and J by 0 bases, and 9 bases separated the two germline ends. The V gene's germline CDR1 is LNHNV and CDR2 YYDKDF (reference sequence). There are 15 residues in the CDR3.

The V and J genes are TRBV6-4 and TRBJ1-5; 8 positions match TRBD1. CDR1 and CDR2 (germline): MRHNA, SNTAGT. V lost 7 bases, J lost 5 bases, and 10 bases stayed unmatched. CDR3 length equals 15 residues. CDR3 sequence (DNA): TGTGCCAGCATTTGTTGCAGGGGGCAATATCAGCCCCAGCATTTT. This encodes CASICCRGQYQPQHF.

The genes are TRBV25-1 and TRBJ2-7, with 9 bases fitting TRBD1. The CDR3 runs 15 residues. J was trimmed by 3 bases and V by 3 bases; bases with no gene match: 6. The germline gives CDR1 MGHDK, CDR2 SYGVNS. The CDR3 bases are TGTGCCAGCAGTGAGCCGGGACAGGGAGACTACGAGCAGTACTTC. This gives the protein CASSEPGQGDYEQYF.

This clonotype was observed many times. The V gene is TRBV12-5, the J gene TRBJ2-7; 7 bases agree with TRBD1. The CDR3 consists of 16 residues. V gave up 2 bases and J gave up 0 bases; unmatched junction bases: 7. Germline V gene lookup returns CDR1 LGHNT and CDR2 FRNRAP. The CDR3 sequence: CASGLMTGTNSYEQYF. The CDR3 bases are TGTGCTAGTGGTTTGATGACAGGGACGAACTCCTACGAGCAGTACTTC.